The entry that follows covers one TCR beta chain sequence. What it recognizes is unknown. TCR alpha and beta CDR3 regions were amplified from RNA using iRepertoire nested multiplex PCR. TCRdb re-called the multiplex PCR reads with MiXCR, one entry per CDR3 protein. Here the sample spans 16,000 or so distinct CDR3 sequences, roughly 60% being singletons. The data derive from a study of glioma-infiltrating T cells. Overall study findings and caveats: Tissue and blood shared very few CDR3 sequences.

The CDR3 contains 12 residues. V lost 2 bases and J lost 8, with 12 bases in between. In germline, CDR1 is DFQATT, CDR2 SNEGSKA (reference sequence). The sequencing sample was made of glioma tissue, nonneoplastic brain tissue, or PBMCs (not recorded which). This receptor was obtained from a human donor with low-grade glioma or glioblastoma, undergoing nonglioma brain surgery, or in good health (not recorded which). The chain employs TRBV20-1 and TRBJ1-2, with D unresolved. The CDR3 spells CSARQVSGGYTF. The CDR3 nucleotides are TGCAGTGCTAGACAGGTTTCGGGGGGCTACACCTTC.